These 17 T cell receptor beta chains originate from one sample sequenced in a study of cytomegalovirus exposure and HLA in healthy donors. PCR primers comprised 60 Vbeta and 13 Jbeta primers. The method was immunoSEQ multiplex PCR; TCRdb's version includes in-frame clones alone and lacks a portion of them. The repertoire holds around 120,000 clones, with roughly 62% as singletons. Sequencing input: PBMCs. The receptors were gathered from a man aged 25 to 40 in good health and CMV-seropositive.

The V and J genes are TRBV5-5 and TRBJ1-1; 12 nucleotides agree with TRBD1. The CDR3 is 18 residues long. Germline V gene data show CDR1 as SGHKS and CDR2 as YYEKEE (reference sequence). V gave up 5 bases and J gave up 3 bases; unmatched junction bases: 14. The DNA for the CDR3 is TGTGCCAGCAGTTACAAACCGGGACAGGGGGCGAGGGACACTGAAGCTTTCTTT. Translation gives CASSYKPGQGARDTEAFF.

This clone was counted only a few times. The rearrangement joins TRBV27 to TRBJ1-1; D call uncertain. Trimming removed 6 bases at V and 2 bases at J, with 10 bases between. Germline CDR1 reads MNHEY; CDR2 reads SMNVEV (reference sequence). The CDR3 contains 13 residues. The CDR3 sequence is CASRPGINTEAFF. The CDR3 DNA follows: TGTGCCAGCAGGCCCGGGATCAACACTGAAGCTTTCTTT.

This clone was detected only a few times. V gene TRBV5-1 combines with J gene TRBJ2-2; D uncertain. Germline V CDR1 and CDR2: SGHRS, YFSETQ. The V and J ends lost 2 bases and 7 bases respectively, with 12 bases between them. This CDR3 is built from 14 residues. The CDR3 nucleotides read TGCGCCAGCAGCTTCCCCGGGTTTAGCGGGGAGCTGTTTTTT. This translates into CASSFPGFSGELFF.

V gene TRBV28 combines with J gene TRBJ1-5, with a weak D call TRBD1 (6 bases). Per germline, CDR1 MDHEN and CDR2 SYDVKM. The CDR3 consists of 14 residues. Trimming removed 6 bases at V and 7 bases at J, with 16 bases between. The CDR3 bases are TGTGCCAGCAGAGGGTCCGGGACACACCAGCCCCAGCATTTT. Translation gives CASRGSGTHQPQHF.

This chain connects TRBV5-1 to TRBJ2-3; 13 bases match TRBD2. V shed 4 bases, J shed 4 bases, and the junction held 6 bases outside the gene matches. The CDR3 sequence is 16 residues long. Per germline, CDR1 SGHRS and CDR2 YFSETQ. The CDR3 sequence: CASSAGLAGEADTQYF. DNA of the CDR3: TGCGCCAGCAGCGCCGGACTAGCGGGAGAGGCAGATACGCAGTATTTT. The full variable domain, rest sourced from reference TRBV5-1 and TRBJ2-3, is KAGVTQTPRYLIKTRGQQVTLSCSPISGHRSVSWYQQTPGQGLQFLFEYFSETQRNKGNFPGRFSGRQFSNSRSEMNVSTLELGDSALYLCASSAGLAGEADTQYFGPGTRLTVL.

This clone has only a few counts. DNA of the CDR3: TGTGCCAGCAGGCGACAGGGGGCAGAGCAGTACTTC. The encoded protein is CASRRQGAEQYF. This rearrangement joins TRBV5-4 to TRBJ2-7; 10 nucleotides match TRBD1. Germline V gene data show CDR1 as SGHNT and CDR2 as YYREEE (reference sequence). V shed 5 bases, J shed 7 bases, and the junction held 3 bases outside the gene matches. The CDR3 extends over 12 amino acids.

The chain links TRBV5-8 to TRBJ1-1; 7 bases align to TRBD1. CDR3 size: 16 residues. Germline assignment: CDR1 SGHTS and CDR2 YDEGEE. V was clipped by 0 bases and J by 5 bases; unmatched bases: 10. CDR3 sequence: CASSLVTGLRGTEAFF. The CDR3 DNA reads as TGTGCCAGCAGCTTGGTGACAGGACTCAGGGGGACTGAAGCTTTCTTT.

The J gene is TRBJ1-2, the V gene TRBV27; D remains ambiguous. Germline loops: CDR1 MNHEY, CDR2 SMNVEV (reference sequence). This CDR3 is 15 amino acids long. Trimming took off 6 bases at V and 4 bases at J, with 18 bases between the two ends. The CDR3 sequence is CASRFGGGRSYGYTF. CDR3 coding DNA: TGTGCCAGCAGATTTGGTGGAGGCAGATCCTATGGCTACACCTTC.

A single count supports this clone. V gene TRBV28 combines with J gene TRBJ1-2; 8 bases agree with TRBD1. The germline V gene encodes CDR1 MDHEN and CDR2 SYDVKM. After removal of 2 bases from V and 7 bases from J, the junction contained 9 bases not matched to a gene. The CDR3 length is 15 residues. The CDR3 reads CASSLLLGQGAGYTF. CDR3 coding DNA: TGTGCCAGCAGTTTACTGCTAGGGCAGGGGGCTGGCTACACCTTC.

The CDR3 DNA reads as TGTGCCATCAGTGAGCCGATAGCGGGAGGGCCGCGAGAGCAGTACTTC. Encoded protein: CAISEPIAGGPREQYF. The chain has TRBV10-3 and TRBJ2-7, with 11 bases matching TRBD2. The CDR3 is 16 residues long. CDR1 ENHRY and CDR2 SYGVKD come from the germline V gene. J gave up 7 bases and V 2 bases, and 10 bases lay outside the gene matches.

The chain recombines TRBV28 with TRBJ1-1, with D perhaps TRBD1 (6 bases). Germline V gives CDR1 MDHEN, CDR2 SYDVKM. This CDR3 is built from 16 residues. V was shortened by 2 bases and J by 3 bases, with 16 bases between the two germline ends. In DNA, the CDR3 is TGTGCCAGCAGTTTAACCCATACAGGGACGGACACTGAAGCTTTCTTT. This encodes CASSLTHTGTDTEAFF.

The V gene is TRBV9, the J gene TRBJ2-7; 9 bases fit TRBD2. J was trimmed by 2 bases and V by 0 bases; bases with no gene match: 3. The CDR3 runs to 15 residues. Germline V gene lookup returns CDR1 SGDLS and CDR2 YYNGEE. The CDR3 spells CASSVGASGTYEQYF. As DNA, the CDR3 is TGTGCCAGCAGCGTAGGAGCTAGCGGGACCTACGAGCAGTACTTC.

The CDR3 sequence: CAWSVGTPGEQAFF. The CDR3 nucleotides read TGTGCCTGGAGTGTTGGTACCCCTGGGGAGCAAGCTTTCTTT. The V gene is TRBV30, the J gene TRBJ1-1; D is unresolved. Trimming left V 0 bases short and J 9 bases short, with 17 bases between. This CDR3 spans 14 amino acids. Germline V CDR1 and CDR2: GTSNPN, SVGIG (reference sequence).

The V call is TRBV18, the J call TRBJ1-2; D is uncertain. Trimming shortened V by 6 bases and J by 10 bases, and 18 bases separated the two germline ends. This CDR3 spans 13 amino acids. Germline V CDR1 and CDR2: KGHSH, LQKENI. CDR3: CASSKSTLEDYTF. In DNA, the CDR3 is TGTGCCAGCTCCAAGTCAACCCTTGAGGACTACACCTTC.

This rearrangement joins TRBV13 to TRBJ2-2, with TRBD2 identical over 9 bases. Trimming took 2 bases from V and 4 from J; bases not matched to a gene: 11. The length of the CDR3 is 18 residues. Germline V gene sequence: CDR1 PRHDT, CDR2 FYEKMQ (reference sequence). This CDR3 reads CASSLFERGLAFTGELFF. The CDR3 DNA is TGTGCCAGCAGCTTATTTGAGAGAGGACTAGCGTTCACCGGGGAGCTGTTTTTT.

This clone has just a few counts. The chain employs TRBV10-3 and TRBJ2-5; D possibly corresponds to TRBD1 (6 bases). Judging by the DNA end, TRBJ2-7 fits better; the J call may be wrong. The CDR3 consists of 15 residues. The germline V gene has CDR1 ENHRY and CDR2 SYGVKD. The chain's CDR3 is CAISGPAGVPYEQYF. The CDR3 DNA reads TGTGCCATCAGTGGCCCAGCAGGGGTTCCCTACGAGCAGTACTTC.

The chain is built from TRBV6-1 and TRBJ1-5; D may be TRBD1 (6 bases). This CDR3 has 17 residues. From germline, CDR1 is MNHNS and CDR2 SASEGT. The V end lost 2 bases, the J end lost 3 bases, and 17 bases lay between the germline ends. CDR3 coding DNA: TGTGCCAGCAGTGAATCTCTCTCTAACAGGGCCAATCAGCCCCAGCATTTT. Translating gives CASSESLSNRANQPQHF.